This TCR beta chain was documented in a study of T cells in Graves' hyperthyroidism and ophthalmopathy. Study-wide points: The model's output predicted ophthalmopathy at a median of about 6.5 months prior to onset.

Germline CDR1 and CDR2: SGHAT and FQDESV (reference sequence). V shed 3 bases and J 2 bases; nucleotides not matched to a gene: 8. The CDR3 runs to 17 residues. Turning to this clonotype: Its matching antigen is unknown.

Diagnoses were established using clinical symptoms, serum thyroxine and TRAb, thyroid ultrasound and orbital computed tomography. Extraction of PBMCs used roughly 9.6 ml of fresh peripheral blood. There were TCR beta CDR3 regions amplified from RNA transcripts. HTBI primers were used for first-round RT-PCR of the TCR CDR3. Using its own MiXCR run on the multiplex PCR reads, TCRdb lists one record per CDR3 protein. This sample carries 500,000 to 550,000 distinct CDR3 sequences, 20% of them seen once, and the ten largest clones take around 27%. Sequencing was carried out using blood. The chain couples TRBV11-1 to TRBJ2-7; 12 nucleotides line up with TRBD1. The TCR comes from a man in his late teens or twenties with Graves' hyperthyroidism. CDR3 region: CASSLGDRGLKTYEQYF. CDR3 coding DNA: TGTGCCAGCAGCTTGGGGGACAGGGGGCTGAAAACCTACGAGCAGTACTTC.